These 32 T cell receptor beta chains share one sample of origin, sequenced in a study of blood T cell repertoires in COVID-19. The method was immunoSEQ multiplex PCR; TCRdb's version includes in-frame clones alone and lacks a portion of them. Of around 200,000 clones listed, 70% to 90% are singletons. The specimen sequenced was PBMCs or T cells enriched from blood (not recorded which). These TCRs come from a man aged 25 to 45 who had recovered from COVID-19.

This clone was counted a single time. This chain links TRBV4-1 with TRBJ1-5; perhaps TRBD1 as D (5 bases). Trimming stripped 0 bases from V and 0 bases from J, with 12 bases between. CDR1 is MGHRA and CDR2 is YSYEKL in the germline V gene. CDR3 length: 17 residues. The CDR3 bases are TGCGCCAGCAGCCAAGATACTAAGGGGTATAGCAATCAGCCCCAGCATTTT. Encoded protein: CASSQDTKGYSNQPQHF.

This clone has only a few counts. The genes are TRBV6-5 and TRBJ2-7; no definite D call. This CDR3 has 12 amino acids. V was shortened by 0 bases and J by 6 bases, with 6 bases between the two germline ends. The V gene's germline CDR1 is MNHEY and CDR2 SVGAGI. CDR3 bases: TGTGCCAGCAGTTACTCAGGCGGCGAGCAGTACTTC. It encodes CASSYSGGEQYF.

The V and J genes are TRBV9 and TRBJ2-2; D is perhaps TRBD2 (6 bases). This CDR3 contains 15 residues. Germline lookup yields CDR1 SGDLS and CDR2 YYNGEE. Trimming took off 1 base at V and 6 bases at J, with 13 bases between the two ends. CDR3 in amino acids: CASSVSSATAGELFF. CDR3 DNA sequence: TGTGCCAGCAGCGTATCTAGCGCAACGGCCGGGGAGCTGTTTTTT.

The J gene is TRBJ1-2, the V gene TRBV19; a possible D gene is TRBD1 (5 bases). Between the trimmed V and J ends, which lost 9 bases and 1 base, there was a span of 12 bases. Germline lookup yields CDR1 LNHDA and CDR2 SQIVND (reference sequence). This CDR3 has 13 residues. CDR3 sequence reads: CASGGGYNYGYTF. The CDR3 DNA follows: TGTGCCAGCGGCGGGGGTTATAACTATGGCTACACCTTC.

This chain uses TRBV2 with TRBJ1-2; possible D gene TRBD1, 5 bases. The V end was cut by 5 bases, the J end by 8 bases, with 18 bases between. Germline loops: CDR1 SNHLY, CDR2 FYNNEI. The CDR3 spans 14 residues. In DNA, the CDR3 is TGTGCCAGCAGTACCGGCGGGACCGTGGACGGCTACACCTTC. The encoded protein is CASSTGGTVDGYTF.

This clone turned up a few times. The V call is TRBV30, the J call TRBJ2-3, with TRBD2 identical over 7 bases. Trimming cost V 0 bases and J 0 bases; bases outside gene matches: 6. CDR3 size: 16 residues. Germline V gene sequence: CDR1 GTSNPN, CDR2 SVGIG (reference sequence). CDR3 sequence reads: CAWSVPSGVSTDTQYF. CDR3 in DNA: TGTGCCTGGAGTGTACCCAGCGGGGTAAGCACAGATACGCAGTATTTT.

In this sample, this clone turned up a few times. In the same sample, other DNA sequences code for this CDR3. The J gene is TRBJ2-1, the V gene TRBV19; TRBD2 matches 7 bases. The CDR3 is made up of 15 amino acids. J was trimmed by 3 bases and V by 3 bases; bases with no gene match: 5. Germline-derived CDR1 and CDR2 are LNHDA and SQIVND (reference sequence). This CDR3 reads CASSMSLAVYNEQFF. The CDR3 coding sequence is TGTGCCAGTAGTATGAGTCTAGCGGTCTACAATGAGCAGTTCTTC.

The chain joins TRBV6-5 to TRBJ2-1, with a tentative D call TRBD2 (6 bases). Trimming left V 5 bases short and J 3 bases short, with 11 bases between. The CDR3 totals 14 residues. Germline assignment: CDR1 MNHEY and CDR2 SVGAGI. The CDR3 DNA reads TGTGCCAGCAGTCGGGAGCTTGACTACAATGAGCAGTTCTTC. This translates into CASSRELDYNEQFF.

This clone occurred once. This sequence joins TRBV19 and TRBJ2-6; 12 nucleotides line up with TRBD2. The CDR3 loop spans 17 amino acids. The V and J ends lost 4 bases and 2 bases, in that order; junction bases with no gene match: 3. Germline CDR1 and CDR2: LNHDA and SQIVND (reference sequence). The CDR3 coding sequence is TGTGCCAGTAGTACTAGCGGGAGGGCACCTGGGGCCAACGTCCTGACTTTC. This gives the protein CASSTSGRAPGANVLTF.

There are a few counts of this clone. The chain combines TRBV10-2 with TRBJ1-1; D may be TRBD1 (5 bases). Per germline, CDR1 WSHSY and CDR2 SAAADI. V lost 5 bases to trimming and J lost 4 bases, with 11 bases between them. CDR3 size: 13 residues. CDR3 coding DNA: TGCGCCAGCAGTCTCGCGGGGGGCACTGAAGCTTTCTTT. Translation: CASSLAGGTEAFF.

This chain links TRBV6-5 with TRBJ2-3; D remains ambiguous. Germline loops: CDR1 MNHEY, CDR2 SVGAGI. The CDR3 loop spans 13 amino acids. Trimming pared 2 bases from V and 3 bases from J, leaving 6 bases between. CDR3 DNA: TGTGCCAGCAGTTACCTCTTGACAGATACGCAGTATTTT. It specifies CASSYLLTDTQYF.

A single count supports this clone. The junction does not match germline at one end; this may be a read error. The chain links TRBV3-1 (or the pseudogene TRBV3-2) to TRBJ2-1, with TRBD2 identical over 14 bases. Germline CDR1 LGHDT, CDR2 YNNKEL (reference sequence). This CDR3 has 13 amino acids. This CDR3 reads CASSLGTSGGNVF. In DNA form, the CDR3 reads TGTGCCAGCAGCCTAGGGACTAGCGGGGGTAATGTCTTC.

Here the CDR3 reads CATSRALMTGYSTDTQYF. Here the CDR3 DNA reads TGTGCCACCAGCAGAGCCCTTATGACAGGGTATAGCACAGATACGCAGTATTTT. The chain couples TRBV15 to TRBJ2-3; 7 bases map to TRBD1. This CDR3 has 18 amino acids. V lost 1 base and J lost 0; bases outside the gene matches: 10. Germline-derived CDR1 and CDR2 are LNHNV and YYDKDF (reference sequence).

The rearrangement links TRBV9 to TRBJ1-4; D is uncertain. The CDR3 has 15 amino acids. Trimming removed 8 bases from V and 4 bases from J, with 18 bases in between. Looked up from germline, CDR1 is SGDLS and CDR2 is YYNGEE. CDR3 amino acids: CASRLVRCGNEKLFF. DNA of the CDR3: TGTGCCAGTCGATTGGTCCGGTGTGGTAATGAAAAACTGTTTTTT.

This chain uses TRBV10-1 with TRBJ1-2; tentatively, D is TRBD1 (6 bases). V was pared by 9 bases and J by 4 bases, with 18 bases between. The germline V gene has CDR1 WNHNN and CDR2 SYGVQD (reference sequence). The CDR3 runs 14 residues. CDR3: CASPSGGRVYGYTF. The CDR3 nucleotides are TGCGCCAGTCCCTCGGGGGGGCGCGTCTATGGCTACACCTTC.

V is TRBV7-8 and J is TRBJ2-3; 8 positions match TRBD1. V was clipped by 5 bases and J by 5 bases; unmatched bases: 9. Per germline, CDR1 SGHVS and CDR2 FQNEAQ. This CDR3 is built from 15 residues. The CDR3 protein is CASSEGQGYQDTQYF. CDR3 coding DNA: TGTGCCAGCAGCGAAGGACAGGGATATCAAGATACGCAGTATTTT.

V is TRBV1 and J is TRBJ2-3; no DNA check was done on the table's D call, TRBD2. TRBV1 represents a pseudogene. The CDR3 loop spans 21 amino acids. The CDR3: CTSSQDHGESSGGACTDTQYF. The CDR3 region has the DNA TGCACCAGCAGCCAAGATCATGGCGAGTCTAGCGGGGGGGCTTGCACAGATACGCAGTATTTT.

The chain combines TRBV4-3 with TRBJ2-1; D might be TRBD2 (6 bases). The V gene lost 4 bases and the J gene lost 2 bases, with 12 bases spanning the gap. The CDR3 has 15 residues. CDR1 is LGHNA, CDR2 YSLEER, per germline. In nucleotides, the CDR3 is TGCGCCAGCAGCCCAGGGCGGGGCACCTACAATGAGCAGTTCTTC. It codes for CASSPGRGTYNEQFF.

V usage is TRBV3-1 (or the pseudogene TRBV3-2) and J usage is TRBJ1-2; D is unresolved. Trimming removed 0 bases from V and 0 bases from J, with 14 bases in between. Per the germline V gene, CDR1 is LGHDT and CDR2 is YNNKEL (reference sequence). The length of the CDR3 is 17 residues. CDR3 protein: CASSQDLGSGANYGYTF. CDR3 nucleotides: TGTGCCAGCAGCCAAGATCTAGGTAGTGGAGCTAACTATGGCTACACCTTC.

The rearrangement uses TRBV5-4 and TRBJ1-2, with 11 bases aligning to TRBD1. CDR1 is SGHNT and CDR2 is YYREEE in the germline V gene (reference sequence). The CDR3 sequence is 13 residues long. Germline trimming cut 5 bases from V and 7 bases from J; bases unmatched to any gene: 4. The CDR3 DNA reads TGTGCCAGCAGTTGGGGACAGGGGGGTGGCTACACCTTC. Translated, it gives CASSWGQGGGYTF.

In nucleotides, the CDR3 is TGTGCCAGCAGTGTTCGAGGTTGGGGGGATGAGCAGTTCTTC. Translation: CASSVRGWGDEQFF. The chain joins TRBV2 to TRBJ2-1, with D perhaps TRBD2 (6 bases). V lost 4 bases to trimming and J lost 8 bases, with 15 bases between them. CDR1 SNHLY and CDR2 FYNNEI come from the germline V gene. The CDR3 is 14 amino acids.

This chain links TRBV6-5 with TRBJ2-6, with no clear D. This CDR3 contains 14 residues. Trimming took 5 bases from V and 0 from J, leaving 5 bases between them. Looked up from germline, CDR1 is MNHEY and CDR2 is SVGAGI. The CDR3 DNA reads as TGTGCCAGCAGTCAGCGCTCTGGGGCCAACGTCCTGACTTTC. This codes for CASSQRSGANVLTF.

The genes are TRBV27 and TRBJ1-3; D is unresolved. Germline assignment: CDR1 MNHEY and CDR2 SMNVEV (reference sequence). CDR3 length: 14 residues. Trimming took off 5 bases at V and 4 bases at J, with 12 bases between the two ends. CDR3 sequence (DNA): TGTGCCAGCAGTCCCCGAGGAGGGGGAAACACCATATATTTT. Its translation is CASSPRGGGNTIYF.

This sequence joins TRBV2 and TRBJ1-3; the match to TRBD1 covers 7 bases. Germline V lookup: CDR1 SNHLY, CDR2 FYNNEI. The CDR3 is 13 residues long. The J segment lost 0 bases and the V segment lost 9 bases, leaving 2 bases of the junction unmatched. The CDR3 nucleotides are TGTGCCAGGAACAGGGGCTCTGGAAACACCATATATTTT. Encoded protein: CARNRGSGNTIYF. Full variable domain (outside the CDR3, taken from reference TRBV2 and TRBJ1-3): EPEVTQTPSHQVTQMGQEVILRCVPISNHLYFYWYRQILGQKVEFLVSFYNNEISEKSEIFDDQFSVERPDGSNFTLKIRSTKLEDSAMYFCARNRGSGNTIYFGEGSWLTVV.

CDR3 coding DNA: TGTGCCAGCAGCCAGGACCGGGGACTGAACACAGATACGCAGTATTTT. Its protein is CASSQDRGLNTDTQYF. The chain links TRBV7-8 to TRBJ2-3, with D perhaps TRBD2 (6 bases). Per the germline V gene, CDR1 is SGHVS and CDR2 is FQNEAQ. V was trimmed by 5 bases and J by 2 bases, leaving 17 bases between them. The CDR3 contains 16 residues.

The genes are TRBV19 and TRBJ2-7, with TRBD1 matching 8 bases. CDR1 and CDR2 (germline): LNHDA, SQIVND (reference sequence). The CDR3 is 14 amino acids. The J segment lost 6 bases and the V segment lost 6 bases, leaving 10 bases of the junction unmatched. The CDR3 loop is CASRGRTGIGEQYF. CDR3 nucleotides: TGTGCCAGTAGGGGAAGGACAGGGATCGGCGAGCAGTACTTC.

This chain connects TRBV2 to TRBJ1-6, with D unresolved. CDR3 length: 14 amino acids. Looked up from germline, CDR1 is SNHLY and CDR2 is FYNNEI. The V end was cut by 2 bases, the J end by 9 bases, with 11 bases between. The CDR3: CASSENIIISPLHF. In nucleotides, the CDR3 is TGTGCCAGCAGTGAAAACATTATTATTTCACCCCTCCACTTT.

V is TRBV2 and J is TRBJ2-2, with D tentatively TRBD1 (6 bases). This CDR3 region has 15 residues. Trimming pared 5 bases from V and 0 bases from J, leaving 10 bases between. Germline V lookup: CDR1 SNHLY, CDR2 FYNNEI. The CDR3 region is CASSSGQTNTGELFF. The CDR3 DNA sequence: TGTGCCAGCAGTTCAGGACAGACGAACACCGGGGAGCTGTTTTTT.

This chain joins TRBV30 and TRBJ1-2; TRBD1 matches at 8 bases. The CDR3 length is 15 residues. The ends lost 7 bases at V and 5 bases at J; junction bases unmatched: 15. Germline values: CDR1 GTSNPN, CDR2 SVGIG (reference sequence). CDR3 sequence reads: CASRGTGHLGYGYTF. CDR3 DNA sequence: TGTGCCTCAAGAGGGACAGGTCACCTTGGTTATGGCTACACCTTC.

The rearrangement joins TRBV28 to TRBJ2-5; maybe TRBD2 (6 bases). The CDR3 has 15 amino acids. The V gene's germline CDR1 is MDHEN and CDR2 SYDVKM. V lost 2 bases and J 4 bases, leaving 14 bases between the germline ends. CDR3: CASSLVGGTLETQYF. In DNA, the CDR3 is TGTGCCAGCAGTTTAGTGGGGGGAACACTAGAGACCCAGTACTTC.

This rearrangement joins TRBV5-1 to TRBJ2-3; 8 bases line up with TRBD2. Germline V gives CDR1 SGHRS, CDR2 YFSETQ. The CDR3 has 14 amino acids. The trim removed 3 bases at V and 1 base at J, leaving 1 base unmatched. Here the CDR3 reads CASSSGGGTDTQYF. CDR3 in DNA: TGCGCCAGCAGCTCCGGGGGGGGCACAGATACGCAGTATTTT.

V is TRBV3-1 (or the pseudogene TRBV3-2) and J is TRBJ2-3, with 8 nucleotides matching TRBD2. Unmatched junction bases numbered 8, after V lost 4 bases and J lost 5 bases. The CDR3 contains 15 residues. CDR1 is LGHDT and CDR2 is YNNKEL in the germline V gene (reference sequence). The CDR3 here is CASSPDGLAVDTQYF. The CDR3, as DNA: TGTGCCAGCAGCCCCGACGGACTAGCCGTAGATACGCAGTATTTT.